This T cell receptor (beta chain) was sequenced for a study of post-analysis software for immune sequencing data. Study as a whole: Some patients lacked subtype; others had relapsing-remitting, secondary progressive or progressive-relapsing disease. Overall study results and limits: Controls showed significantly higher normalized Chao1 diversity than did multiple sclerosis patients. TRBV5-6, TRBV5-1 and TRBV20-1 were among roughly 5 TRBV segments more frequent in patients than controls.

This clonotype was found many times. Its antigen is undetermined. Unique molecular identifiers featured in each of the TCR beta cDNA libraries. Out of roughly 0.95 to 11 million T cells, hundreds of thousands of cDNA molecules were generated. TCRdb re-called the PCR reads with MiXCR, one entry per CDR3 protein. The table records roughly 800,000 distinct CDR3 sequences, 30% of them present only once. The V segment lost 4 bases and the J segment 0 bases; nucleotides outside the gene matches: 5. Germline CDR1 WSHSY, CDR2 SAAADI. CDR3 length: 15 amino acids. This receptor was obtained from a girl aged 10 to 17 with multiple sclerosis. This chain connects TRBV10-2 to TRBJ1-2, with 7 bases identical to TRBD1. The sample taken for sequencing was blood. Here the CDR3 reads CASSGTGPSNYGYTF. The DNA of the CDR3 is TGCGCCAGCAGTGGGACAGGACCTTCTAACTATGGCTACACCTTC.